This T cell receptor beta chain was profiled in a study of identifying expanded T cells in peripheral blood. Germline assignment: CDR1 SGHRS and CDR2 YFSETQ. The CDR3 consists of 15 residues. J gave up 3 bases and V 5 bases, and 5 bases lay outside the gene matches. As for this clone: Its antigen is as yet unknown.

Produced via immunoSEQ multiplex PCR; TCRdb's table is partial and in-frame only. The table records about 50,000 clones, around 82% of them present only once. During the collection period, no donor immune events like infections were recorded. Study results and limitations: Clone count variance between approximately two-week samples rose with total template count. Differentially abundant clones: around 1.2 between replicates, 16.4 at 2 to 3 weeks, approximately 19 at four.

The chain recombines TRBV5-1 with TRBJ2-1, with TRBD2 matching 10 bases. The source is a person aged 18-69 years in good health. The sample comprised blood. CDR3 in DNA: TGCGCCAGCAGACTCATAGCGGGAGGCTACAATGAGCAGTTCTTC. Translating it yields CASRLIAGGYNEQFF.